Listed below are T cell receptor beta chains from one sample, sequenced in a study of blood T cell repertoires in COVID-19. Sequencing was performed with immunoSEQ multiplex PCR; in TCRdb, only in-frame clones are kept and a portion is missing. This table has a few hundred thousand clones, around four fifths appearing once. The sample was PBMCs or T cells enriched from blood (not recorded which). Receptor source: a man aged 35-49 years who had recovered from COVID-19. The CDR3 runs from the conserved cysteine through the conserved F or W. Fields, in order: J gene, CDR3 length, clone size, V gene, D gene, CDR3 protein, CDR3 DNA. D genes are given only for firm matches. The size entry is marked missing in some rows and otherwise reads once, few, many or a size class.

J: TRBJ2-5
length: 15
size: once
V: TRBV28
D: TRBD2
CDR3: CASAGRGDPQETQYF
DNA: TGTGCCAGCGCGGGGCGGGGGGACCCCCAAGAGACCCAGTACTTC

J: TRBJ1-2
length: 15
size: -
V: TRBV27
D: -
CDR3: CASSLRGEGSYGYTF
DNA: TGTGCCAGCAGTCTCCGCGGGGAAGGAAGCTATGGCTACACCTTC

J: TRBJ1-2
length: 14
size: -
V: TRBV30
D: TRBD1
CDR3: CAWSRRGPIYGYTF
DNA: TGTGCCTGGAGCCGTAGGGGGCCTATCTATGGCTACACCTTC

J: TRBJ2-1
length: 16
size: -
V: TRBV5-4
D: TRBD1
CDR3: CASSLGQGGTGDEQFF
DNA: TGTGCCAGCAGCTTGGGACAGGGTGGGACCGGGGATGAGCAGTTCTTC

J: TRBJ2-3
length: 16
size: -
V: TRBV19
D: -
CDR3: CASRTKGGLVTDTQYF
DNA: TGTGCCAGTAGGACAAAGGGGGGGTTGGTGACAGATACGCAGTATTTT

J: TRBJ1-2
length: 12
size: -
V: TRBV12-3/TRBV12-4
D: -
CDR3: CASSPDSYGYTF
DNA: TGTGCCAGCAGTCCGGACAGCTATGGCTACACCTTC

J: TRBJ2-3
length: 14
size: once
V: TRBV27
D: TRBD2
CDR3: CASSLQRGTDTQYF
DNA: TGTGCCAGCAGTTTACAGCGGGGGACAGATACGCAGTATTTT

J: TRBJ1-1
length: 13
size: -
V: TRBV28
D: TRBD1
CDR3: CASSDRAQSEAFF
DNA: TGTGCCAGCAGTGACAGGGCTCAGTCTGAAGCTTTCTTT

J: TRBJ1-5
length: 14
size: -
V: TRBV5-1
D: TRBD1
CDR3: CASSLGQQGQPQHF
DNA: TGCGCCAGCAGCCTGGGACAGCAGGGTCAGCCCCAGCATTTT

J: TRBJ2-1
length: 17
size: -
V: TRBV5-4
D: TRBD2
CDR3: CASSPRTSGRGKNEQFF
DNA: TGTGCCAGCAGCCCCCGGACTAGCGGGAGAGGGAAGAATGAGCAGTTCTTC

J: TRBJ1-1
length: 15
size: -
V: TRBV6-5
D: -
CDR3: CASSYSSGRDTEAFF
DNA: TGTGCCAGCAGTTACTCGAGCGGGAGGGACACTGAAGCTTTCTTT

J: TRBJ2-2
length: 13
size: -
V: TRBV19
D: -
CDR3: CASSIDRGGELFF
DNA: TGTGCCAGTAGTATAGATCGAGGCGGGGAGCTGTTTTTT

J: TRBJ1-6
length: 15
size: -
V: TRBV27
D: TRBD1
CDR3: CASRTNTGESSPLHF
DNA: TGTGCCAGCAGAACCAACACAGGGGAGAGTTCACCCCTCCACTTT

J: TRBJ1-1
length: 15
size: -
V: TRBV19
D: TRBD1
CDR3: CASSLHTGGRTEAFF
DNA: TGTGCCAGTAGCTTACATACAGGGGGCAGGACTGAAGCTTTCTTT

J: TRBJ2-7
length: 16
size: -
V: TRBV7-6
D: TRBD1
CDR3: CASSLGQGRIPYEQYF
DNA: TGTGCCAGCAGCTTAGGACAGGGTCGGATCCCCTACGAGCAGTACTTC

J: TRBJ1-1
length: 14
size: -
V: TRBV2
D: TRBD1
CDR3: CASSENRGQTEAFF
DNA: TGTGCCAGCAGTGAAAACAGGGGGCAGACTGAAGCTTTCTTT

J: TRBJ2-3
length: 14
size: -
V: TRBV7-3
D: -
CDR3: CASSLLGGTDTQYF
DNA: TGTGCCAGCAGCTTATTAGGGGGCACAGATACGCAGTATTTT

J: TRBJ2-1
length: 14
size: -
V: TRBV7-3
D: TRBD1
CDR3: CASSPGQGSNEQFF
DNA: TGTGCCAGCAGCCCGGGACAGGGGAGCAATGAGCAGTTCTTC